The 20 T cell receptor beta chains reported below all come from one sample, sequenced in a study of T-cell memory formation after mild COVID-19. From the 5' RACE reads, TCRdb called clonotypes with MiXCR, one entry per CDR3 protein. Among over 350,000 distinct CDR3 sequences listed, more than 15% were seen once. The sequenced material came from PBMCs or a T cell subset sorted from them (not recorded which). The source is a man aged 18 to 30 who had mild COVID-19 (a few samples of this study predate the infection). Cell type and time point are not known.

This clonotype occurred many times. V usage is TRBV24-1 and J usage is TRBJ2-7, with TRBD1 matching 8 bases. In germline, CDR1 is KGHDR, CDR2 SFDVKD. The V segment lost 6 bases and the J segment 2 bases; nucleotides outside the gene matches: 5. The CDR3 is made up of 14 amino acids. The CDR3 loop reads CATSSRGRPYEQYF. The CDR3 DNA reads TGTGCCACCAGTTCCAGGGGGCGGCCCTACGAGCAGTACTTC.

This clonotype was detected a few times. The chain couples TRBV18 to TRBJ1-1; 9 nucleotides line up with TRBD1. The CDR3 runs 15 residues. Germline CDR1 and CDR2: KGHSH and LQKENI. V trimming: 5 bases; J trimming: 6 bases; junction bases outside the gene matches: 10. The CDR3 DNA follows: TGTGCCAGCTCATCTGGGACAGGGCGTAGCTCTGAAGCTTTCTTT. It encodes CASSSGTGRSSEAFF.

This chain uses TRBV5-1 with TRBJ2-7; D possibly corresponds to TRBD2 (6 bases). Trimming took 4 bases from V and 6 from J, leaving 20 bases between them. The germline CDR1 and CDR2 sequences are SGHRS and YFSETQ. The CDR3 is 15 residues long. The CDR3 is CASSLAGRSLSEQYF. The CDR3 DNA reads as TGCGCCAGCAGCCTGGCGGGACGGAGCCTCTCCGAGCAGTACTTC.

This clonotype was seen more than once but under ten times. The chain recombines TRBV7-2 with TRBJ2-5; 7 nucleotides agree with TRBD2. This CDR3 is 14 amino acids long. Per germline, CDR1 SGHTA and CDR2 FQGNSA. Germline trimming cut 5 bases from V and 4 bases from J; bases unmatched to any gene: 7. The CDR3 region has the DNA TGTGCCAGCAGCCCGGCCCCGGGGGGAGAGACCCAGTACTTC. It translates to CASSPAPGGETQYF. The whole variable domain, filled in from reference TRBV7-2 and TRBJ2-5, reads GAGVSQSPSNKVTEKGKDVELRCDPISGHTALYWYRQSLGQGLEFLIYFQGNSAPDKSGLPSDRFSAERTGGSVSTLTIQRTQQEDSAVYLCASSPAPGGETQYFGPGTRLLVL.

This clonotype has more than one count but fewer than ten. CDR3 amino acids: CASSLSADFYEQYF. CDR3 DNA: TGTGCCAGCAGCTTATCCGCGGATTTCTACGAGCAGTACTTC. The chain combines TRBV7-2 with TRBJ2-7; D unresolved. CDR1 is SGHTA, CDR2 FQGNSA, per germline. V dropped 2 bases and J dropped 3 bases, with 11 bases sitting between them. The CDR3 consists of 14 residues.

The rearrangement links TRBV6-2 or TRBV6-3 to TRBJ1-6; 7 positions agree with TRBD1. CDR3 length: 17 amino acids. Germline assignment: CDR1 MNHEY and CDR2 SVGEGT. J lost 0 bases, V lost 4 bases, and 6 bases had no gene match. CDR3 residues: CASSFPTGSSYNSPLHF. In DNA form, the CDR3 reads TGTGCCAGCAGTTTCCCGACAGGGAGCTCCTATAATTCACCCCTCCACTTT.

This clonotype was detected only a few times. The chain uses TRBV5-5 and TRBJ2-6; D not resolved. V was pared by 5 bases and J by 3 bases, with 6 bases between. Germline CDR1 SGHKS, CDR2 YYEKEE (reference sequence). This CDR3 has 13 amino acids. CDR3 sequence reads: CASRVDGANVLTF. DNA of the CDR3: TGTGCCAGCAGAGTGGATGGGGCCAACGTCCTGACTTTC.

This sequence joins TRBV5-1 and TRBJ2-7; TRBD1 is a possible D gene (6 bases). Deletions cut 0 bases from V and 6 bases from J, with 19 bases between. Looked up from germline, CDR1 is SGHRS and CDR2 is YFSETQ. This CDR3 has 16 amino acids. DNA of the CDR3: TGCGCCAGCAGCTTGGGTCCGAGACAGGACCTTTTCGAGCAGTACTTC. Its protein is CASSLGPRQDLFEQYF.

This clonotype was observed at least ten times. The CDR3 here is CSAREGGLGGYTF. For the CDR3, the DNA is TGCAGTGCTAGAGAAGGAGGGTTGGGTGGCTACACCTTC. This chain links TRBV20-1 with TRBJ1-2, with unresolved D. The CDR3 is made up of 13 amino acids. V lost 0 bases and J lost 7, with 12 bases in between. Germline V gene data show CDR1 as DFQATT and CDR2 as SNEGSKA (reference sequence).

The chain has TRBV18 and TRBJ2-5; 10 bases fit TRBD2. The V segment lost 0 bases and the J segment 5 bases; nucleotides outside the gene matches: 0. The CDR3 totals 14 residues. Germline lookup yields CDR1 KGHSH and CDR2 LQKENI. CDR3 protein: CASSPPGLAETQYF. CDR3 DNA sequence: TGTGCCAGCTCACCACCGGGACTAGCGGAGACCCAGTACTTC.

About this clonotype itself: One end of the junction fails to match germline, which may point to a read error. V is TRBV5-1 and J is TRBJ2-1; TRBD1 might be the D (6 bases). CDR3 length equals 15 residues. The germline gives CDR1 SGHRS, CDR2 YFSETQ. CDR3 bases: TGCGCCAGCAGCTTGCAGGGGCAAGTCTACAATGACCAGTTCTTC. This translates into CASSLQGQVYNDQFF. Full variable domain (outside the CDR3, taken from reference TRBV5-1 and TRBJ2-1): KAGVTQTPRYLIKTRGQQVTLSCSPISGHRSVSWYQQTPGQGLQFLFEYFSETQRNKGNFPGRFSGRQFSNSRSEMNVSTLELGDSALYLCASSLQGQVYNDQFFGPGTRLTVL.

This clonotype was seen at least ten times. The rearrangement uses TRBV4-1 and TRBJ1-1, with a possible D match to TRBD1 (5 bases). The CDR3 covers 16 residues. The germline V and J ends were trimmed by 1 base and 4 bases, with 16 bases remaining between them. The germline CDR1 and CDR2 sequences are MGHRA and YSYEKL. The CDR3 here is CASSQGAAGRGTEAFF. In nucleotides, the CDR3 is TGCGCCAGCAGCCAAGGGGCTGCGGGGCGAGGCACTGAAGCTTTCTTT.

This clonotype was recorded a few times. The chain is built from TRBV7-6 and TRBJ2-2; either TRBD1 or TRBD2 may fit D (6 bases each). Germline values: CDR1 SGHVS, CDR2 FNYEAQ. This CDR3 spans 15 amino acids. V lost 1 base to trimming and J lost 6 bases, with 12 bases between them. CDR3 coding DNA: TGTGCCAGCAGCTTAGTCCCAGGGGAGGCCGGGGAGCTGTTTTTT. Amino acid sequence: CASSLVPGEAGELFF. Drawing the rest from reference TRBV7-6 and TRBJ2-2, the complete variable domain is GAGVSQSPRYKVTKRGQDVALRCDPISGHVSLYWYRQALGQGPEFLTYFNYEAQQDKSGLPNDRFSAERPEGSISTLTIQRTEQRDSAMYRCASSLVPGEAGELFFGEGSRLTVL.

This clonotype was counted ten times or more. J is TRBJ2-5 and V is TRBV12-3 or TRBV12-4, with D perhaps TRBD1 (7 bases). This CDR3 comprises 15 residues. Trimming shortened V by 6 bases and J by 4 bases, and 18 bases separated the two germline ends. CDR3 sequence reads: CASSPGQGGIETQYF. In nucleotides, the CDR3 is TGTGCCAGCAGCCCGGGGCAGGGGGGAATAGAGACCCAGTACTTC.

The chain employs TRBV7-2 and TRBJ2-4; D call uncertain. The CDR3 consists of 13 residues. Germline V CDR1 and CDR2: SGHTA, FQGNSA. Deletions cut 4 bases from V and 8 bases from J, with 12 bases between. This chain's CDR3 is CASSSLRRDIQYF. The CDR3 bases are TGTGCCAGCAGCTCCCTACGAAGGGACATTCAGTACTTC.

The chain combines TRBV2 with TRBJ1-6; no reliable D call. This CDR3 region has 14 residues. With 0 bases removed from V and 7 bases from J, the gap between germline ends came to 7 bases. Germline CDR1 is SNHLY and CDR2 is FYNNEI. CDR3 protein: CASSEASDNSPLHF. CDR3 coding DNA: TGTGCCAGCAGTGAAGCTTCGGACAATTCACCCCTCCACTTT.

This chain links TRBV3-1 with TRBJ1-6; no definite D call. V was cut by 0 bases and J by 15 bases, with 12 bases left in between. The CDR3 has 13 amino acids. CDR1 LGHDT and CDR2 YNNKEL come from the germline V gene (reference sequence). The CDR3 nucleotides read TGTGCCAGCAGCCAAGAATCCGCCAGAGGCCTCCACTTT. Protein product: CASSQESARGLHF.

This clonotype was counted only a few times. This chain uses TRBV28 with TRBJ2-3; the D gene could be TRBD1 or TRBD2 (5 bases each). The germline V gene has CDR1 MDHEN and CDR2 SYDVKM. The CDR3 covers 16 residues. V lost 4 bases and J 0 bases, leaving 14 bases between the germline ends. CDR3 DNA: TGTGCCAGCAGTTGGGGACGGTCGGTTAGCACAGATACGCAGTATTTT. Its translation: CASSWGRSVSTDTQYF.

This chain connects TRBV28 to TRBJ2-2; D might be TRBD1 or TRBD2, each matching 5 bases. CDR3 length: 16 amino acids. Trimming removed 8 bases from V and 4 bases from J, with 20 bases in between. Germline CDR1 and CDR2: MDHEN and SYDVKM. For the CDR3, the DNA is TGTGCCAGCGGACAAACGGGAAGACAGAGCACCGGGGAGCTGTTTTTT. Amino acid sequence: CASGQTGRQSTGELFF.

This clonotype was counted between two and nine times. This chain connects TRBV20-1 to TRBJ2-5, with D possibly TRBD1 on 7 matching bases. Germline CDR1 reads DFQATT; CDR2 reads SNEGSKA (reference sequence). This CDR3 has 11 amino acids. V shed 4 bases and J shed 13 bases, with 16 bases lying between them. In DNA, the CDR3 is TGCAGTGCTAAAGCTCAGGGGGGTCCGTACTTC. Translation: CSAKAQGGPYF.